One and the same sample provided the 26 T cell receptor beta chains below, sequenced in a study of cytomegalovirus exposure and HLA in healthy donors. PCR involved 60 Vbeta and 13 Jbeta primers. Measured with immunoSEQ multiplex PCR; TCRdb has only the in-frame clones, and not every one. In the table there are a few hundred thousand clones, around 81% of which are singletons. The specimen was PBMCs. These receptors were obtained from a woman in her fifties or sixties in good health and CMV-seropositive.

The CDR3 is CASRDRGVSEAFF. CDR3 nucleotide sequence: TGTGCCAGCAGGGACAGGGGGGTTTCTGAAGCTTTCTTT. This chain uses TRBV2 with TRBJ1-1, with TRBD1 identical over 10 bases. J was trimmed by 6 bases and V by 6 bases; bases with no gene match: 4. Germline V CDR1 and CDR2: SNHLY, FYNNEI. This CDR3 is built from 13 residues.

The chain joins TRBV30 to TRBJ2-3; 8 bases agree with TRBD2. Unmatched junction bases numbered 7, after V lost 0 bases and J lost 5 bases. Germline assignment: CDR1 GTSNPN and CDR2 SVGIG (reference sequence). This CDR3 has 15 residues. CDR3: CAWSVLAGFRDTQYF. The CDR3 DNA reads TGTGCCTGGAGTGTTTTAGCGGGATTCAGAGATACGCAGTATTTT.

The chain combines TRBV13 with TRBJ1-1, with TRBD1 as a possible D gene (6 bases). Looked up from germline, CDR1 is PRHDT and CDR2 is FYEKMQ (reference sequence). Trimming took off 1 base at V and 7 bases at J, with 7 bases between the two ends. The CDR3 has 12 residues. Here the CDR3 reads CASSLVGGEAFF. The CDR3 nucleotides read TGTGCCAGCAGCTTAGTAGGGGGTGAAGCTTTCTTT.

This clone turned up a few times. The rearrangement links TRBV5-4 to TRBJ2-3, with 7 bases matching TRBD1. Germline CDR1 SGHNT, CDR2 YYREEE (reference sequence). V shed 3 bases and J 0 bases; nucleotides not matched to a gene: 1. The CDR3 loop spans 14 amino acids. The CDR3, as DNA: TGTGCCAGCAGCTCGGGACAGAGCACAGATACGCAGTATTTT. Its translation: CASSSGQSTDTQYF. Complete variable domain (other parts from reference TRBV5-4 and TRBJ2-3): ETGVTQSPTHLIKTRGQQVTLRCSSQSGHNTVSWYQQALGQGPQFIFQYYREEENGRGNFPPRFSGLQFPNYSSELNVNALELDDSALYLCASSSGQSTDTQYFGPGTRLTVL.

This chain connects TRBV28 to TRBJ2-1; tentative D call: TRBD1 (5 bases). Germline values: CDR1 MDHEN, CDR2 SYDVKM. The V end was cut by 6 bases, the J end by 5 bases, with 20 bases between. The CDR3 spans 16 residues. In nucleotides, the CDR3 is TGTGCCAGCAGCACCCCTTCCAGGGAAAGGAACAATGAGCAGTTCTTC. It encodes CASSTPSRERNNEQFF.

The rearrangement uses TRBV7-3 and TRBJ1-1; maybe TRBD1 (6 bases). The ends were cut back, 4 bases at V and 10 bases at J, with 16 bases in the middle. CDR1 and CDR2 from the germline V gene are SGHTA and FQGTGA. This CDR3 contains 13 residues. The CDR3 nucleotides read TGTGCCAGCAGCTCCCGGGACAATGGACGAGCTTTCTTT. Residues: CASSSRDNGRAFF.

The chain is built from TRBV27 and TRBJ2-1; 11 bases are shared with TRBD2. Germline trimming cut 6 bases from V and 9 bases from J; bases unmatched to any gene: 10. This CDR3 has 15 residues. Germline CDR1 reads MNHEY; CDR2 reads SMNVEV (reference sequence). The CDR3 DNA is TGTGCCAGCAGGGCCGGGACTAGCGGAGGGGGTGAGCAGTTCTTC. Protein: CASRAGTSGGGEQFF.

This clone was seen once. The chain has TRBV5-8 and TRBJ2-1; D gene uncertain. The CDR3 extends over 14 amino acids. Trimming cost V 0 bases and J 4 bases, with 8 bases left between them. Germline lookup yields CDR1 SGHTS and CDR2 YDEGEE. CDR3 nucleotides: TGTGCCAGCAGCTTGGGACATGGATACAATGAGCAGTTCTTC. Its protein product is CASSLGHGYNEQFF. Using reference TRBV5-8 and TRBJ2-1 for the parts outside the CDR3, the full variable domain is EAGVTQSPTHLIKTRGQQATLRCSPISGHTSVYWYQQALGLGLQFLLWYDEGEERNRGNFPPRFSGRQFPNYSSELNVNALELEDSALYLCASSLGHGYNEQFFGPGTRLTVL.

The chain is built from TRBV11-2 and TRBJ1-1; weak D call: TRBD1 (6 bases). Germline assignment: CDR1 SGHAT and CDR2 FQNNGV. V lost 5 bases, J lost 3 bases, and 13 bases lay in between. The CDR3 loop spans 14 amino acids. The CDR3 loop reads CASSTSQGYTEAFF. CDR3 nucleotides: TGTGCCAGCAGCACCTCACAGGGTTACACTGAAGCTTTCTTT. Full variable domain (missing parts from reference TRBV11-2 and TRBJ1-1): EAGVAQSPRYKIIEKRQSVAFWCNPISGHATLYWYQQILGQGPKLLIQFQNNGVVDDSQLPKDRFSAERLKGVDSTLKIQPAKLEDSAVYLCASSTSQGYTEAFFGQGTRLTVV.

The chain links TRBV7-9 to TRBJ1-2, with 7 bases identical to TRBD1. With V trimmed by 5 bases and J by 4 bases, 7 bases remained unmatched. Germline V gene sequence: CDR1 SEHNR, CDR2 FQNEAQ (reference sequence). The CDR3 sequence is 14 residues long. DNA for the CDR3: TGTGCCAGCAGCGGATCCGGGACAGTCTATGGCTACACCTTC. It specifies CASSGSGTVYGYTF.

The chain carries TRBV19 and TRBJ2-5, with a tentative D call TRBD2 (6 bases). CDR1 and CDR2 from the germline V gene are LNHDA and SQIVND (reference sequence). V was shortened by 6 bases and J by 2 bases, with 10 bases between the two germline ends. The CDR3 is 13 residues long. The CDR3 is CASSASAQETQYF. CDR3 nucleotide sequence: TGTGCCAGTAGCGCTAGCGCACAAGAGACCCAGTACTTC. Complete variable domain (other parts from reference TRBV19 and TRBJ2-5): DGGITQSPKYLFRKEGQNVTLSCEQNLNHDAMYWYRQDPGQGLRLIYYSQIVNDFQKGDIAEGYSVSREKKESFPLTVTSAQKNPTAFYLCASSASAQETQYFGPGTRLLVL.

The chain has TRBV7-3 and TRBJ2-1; possible D gene TRBD2, 5 bases. The CDR3 covers 15 residues. CDR1 and CDR2 (germline): SGHTA, FQGTGA. V gave up 5 bases and J gave up 8 bases, with 19 bases separating them. CDR3 amino acids: CASSNLVGVVDEQFF. The CDR3 DNA follows: TGTGCCAGCAGCAACTTAGTGGGAGTGGTCGATGAGCAGTTCTTC.

The chain is built from TRBV7-2 and TRBJ2-2; D is ambiguous. V was trimmed by 6 bases and J by 1 base, leaving 9 bases between them. The CDR3 totals 14 residues. Per the germline V gene, CDR1 is SGHTA and CDR2 is FQGNSA. CDR3 in DNA: TGTGCCAGCAGATCACACAGGAACACCGGGGAGCTGTTTTTT. Protein product: CASRSHRNTGELFF. Based on the CDR3 plus reference TRBV7-2 and TRBJ2-2, the full variable domain is GAGVSQSPSNKVTEKGKDVELRCDPISGHTALYWYRQSLGQGLEFLIYFQGNSAPDKSGLPSDRFSAERTGGSVSTLTIQRTQQEDSAVYLCASRSHRNTGELFFGEGSRLTVL.

This clone has just a few counts. The chain has TRBV7-6 and TRBJ1-1; 7 bases map to TRBD1. This CDR3 comprises 15 residues. The ends lost 2 bases at V and 3 bases at J; junction bases unmatched: 6. Per the germline V gene, CDR1 is SGHVS and CDR2 is FNYEAQ. CDR3 in amino acids: CASSLPTGRHTEAFF. In DNA, the CDR3 is TGTGCCAGCAGCTTACCGACAGGGAGGCACACTGAAGCTTTCTTT.

On this clone itself: The sample carries other DNA sequences with the same CDR3. The V call is TRBV5-1, the J call TRBJ2-1; 16 positions match TRBD2. Germline V lookup: CDR1 SGHRS, CDR2 YFSETQ. The CDR3 is 16 residues long. The junction had 3 bases not matched to a gene; V was cut back by 0 bases and J by 9 bases. The CDR3 is CASSLAGTSGRGEQFF. In DNA, the CDR3 is TGCGCCAGCAGCTTGGCCGGGACTAGCGGGAGGGGTGAGCAGTTCTTC.

The rearrangement joins TRBV5-4 to TRBJ2-3; 8 positions match TRBD2. After removal of 3 bases from V and 5 bases from J, the junction contained 5 bases not matched to a gene. The length of the CDR3 is 14 residues. Germline V CDR1 and CDR2: SGHNT, YYREEE (reference sequence). The DNA for the CDR3 is TGTGCCAGCAGCTCAGCGGGAGTTGGAGATACGCAGTATTTT. This encodes CASSSAGVGDTQYF.

Written as DNA, the CDR3 is TGTGCCACCCAGGCAGTTGATAACACCGGGGAGCTGTTTTTT. It translates to CATQAVDNTGELFF. V is TRBV5-4 and J is TRBJ2-2; no firm D call. This CDR3 is 14 amino acids long. Per germline, CDR1 SGHNT and CDR2 YYREEE (reference sequence). V was trimmed by 9 bases and J by 2 bases, leaving 14 bases between them.

This chain links TRBV30 with TRBJ1-2; D is possibly TRBD1 (5 bases). This CDR3 region has 13 residues. Trimming stripped 8 bases from V and 6 bases from J, with 19 bases between. CDR1 and CDR2 from the germline V gene are GTSNPN and SVGIG (reference sequence). In DNA, the CDR3 is TGTGCCGCCCGGACGGGGGTATGGAATGGCTACACCTTC. Residues: CAARTGVWNGYTF. The whole variable domain, remainder taken from reference TRBV30 and TRBJ1-2, is SQTIHQWPATLVQPVGSPLSLECTVEGTSNPNLYWYRQAAGRGLQLLFYSVGIGQISSEVPQNLSASRPQDRQFILSSKKLLLSDSGFYLCAARTGVWNGYTFGSGTRLTVV.

In DNA form, the CDR3 reads TGTGCCAGCAGCCCGCTAGCGGGACCCTACAATGAGCAGTTCTTC. It encodes CASSPLAGPYNEQFF. The chain has TRBV14 and TRBJ2-1; the match to TRBD2 covers 9 bases. This CDR3 contains 15 residues. V lost 4 bases to trimming and J lost 2 bases; unmatched junction nucleotides: 3. Germline V gene data show CDR1 as SGHDN and CDR2 as FVKESK.

This clone was counted once. The chain recombines TRBV10-3 with TRBJ2-1; 9 bases match TRBD2. CDR1 is ENHRY and CDR2 is SYGVKD in the germline V gene. The J segment lost 3 bases and the V segment lost 5 bases, leaving 8 bases of the junction unmatched. The CDR3 loop spans 16 amino acids. The DNA of the CDR3 is TGTGCCATCAGTTATAGCGGGAGAGGAGTCTACAATGAGCAGTTCTTC. This sequence encodes CAISYSGRGVYNEQFF.

The gene calls are TRBV6-5 and TRBJ2-7; maybe TRBD1 (5 bases). This CDR3 contains 14 residues. Trimming shortened V by 3 bases and J by 2 bases, and 11 bases separated the two germline ends. CDR1 is MNHEY, CDR2 SVGAGI, per germline. CDR3 in DNA: TGTGCCAGCAGTTATTATCAGGGAACCTACGAGCAGTACTTC. It translates to CASSYYQGTYEQYF.

This clone was seen a handful of times. The V and J genes are TRBV5-1 and TRBJ2-7; 7 nucleotides align to TRBD1. Germline CDR1 is SGHRS and CDR2 is YFSETQ. V trimming: 4 bases; J trimming: 2 bases; junction bases outside the gene matches: 9. The CDR3 consists of 15 residues. The CDR3 DNA follows: TGCGCCAGCAGCCCGGGACAGCCGACTACCTACGAGCAGTACTTC. Its translation is CASSPGQPTTYEQYF. The full variable domain, with the rest looked up from reference TRBV5-1 and TRBJ2-7, is KAGVTQTPRYLIKTRGQQVTLSCSPISGHRSVSWYQQTPGQGLQFLFEYFSETQRNKGNFPGRFSGRQFSNSRSEMNVSTLELGDSALYLCASSPGQPTTYEQYFGPGTRLTVT.

The chain joins TRBV15 to TRBJ2-7; 15 bases line up with TRBD2. Germline CDR1 LNHNV, CDR2 YYDKDF (reference sequence). V shed 6 bases, J shed 3 bases, and the junction held 0 bases outside the gene matches. This CDR3 is 14 amino acids long. CDR3 residues: CATRGLAGGYEQYF. CDR3 DNA: TGTGCCACCAGGGGACTAGCGGGAGGCTACGAGCAGTACTTC.

A remark on this clone: The junction departs from the called germline gene at one end, perhaps through a read error. The chain couples TRBV7-9 to TRBJ2-7; 7 bases line up with TRBD1. Germline CDR1 and CDR2: SEHNR and FQNEAQ (reference sequence). The CDR3 covers 17 residues. CDR3 nucleotide sequence: TGTTCCAGCCTACCGATAACACAGGGGATAGACTCCTACGAGCAGTACTTC. It codes for CSSLPITQGIDSYEQYF.

The CDR3 sequence is CSVQTGAAAKNIQYF. DNA of the CDR3: TGCAGCGTCCAAACAGGGGCGGCGGCCAAAAACATTCAGTACTTC. V usage is TRBV29-1 and J usage is TRBJ2-4, with 7 bases lining up with TRBD1. V dropped 6 bases and J dropped 1; count of bases not matched to a gene: 9. This CDR3 is built from 15 residues. Germline assignment: CDR1 SQVTM and CDR2 ANQGSEA.

The rearrangement joins TRBV19 to TRBJ1-5; TRBD1 aligns across 8 bases. This CDR3 has 15 residues. Trimming at V came to 6 bases and at J to 8 bases, leaving 12 bases not matched to a gene. The germline V gene has CDR1 LNHDA and CDR2 SQIVND (reference sequence). In DNA form, the CDR3 reads TGTGCCAGTAGCGACAGGGGCGGGCTTCGAGAGCCCCAGCATTTT. Translating gives CASSDRGGLREPQHF.